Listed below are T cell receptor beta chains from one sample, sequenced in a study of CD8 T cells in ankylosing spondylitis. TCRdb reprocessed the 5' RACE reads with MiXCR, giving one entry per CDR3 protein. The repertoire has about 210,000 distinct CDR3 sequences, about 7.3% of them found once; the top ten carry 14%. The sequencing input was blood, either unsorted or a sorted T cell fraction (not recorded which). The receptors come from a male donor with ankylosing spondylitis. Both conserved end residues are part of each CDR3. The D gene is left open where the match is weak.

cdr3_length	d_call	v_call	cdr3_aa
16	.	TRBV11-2	CASSAGQVTSTDTQYF
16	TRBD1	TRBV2	CASSAAQGISYNEQFF
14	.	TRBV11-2	CASSFVGGSYGYTF
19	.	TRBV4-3	CASSQEGRLSLSGANVLTF
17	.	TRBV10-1	CASSPGPGLKTGNEQFF
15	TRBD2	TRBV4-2	CASSQARGRAATQYF
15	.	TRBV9	CASSALGAGTEKLFF
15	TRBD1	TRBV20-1	CSARDRGRYRDEQYF
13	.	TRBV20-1	CSARPRGTQPQHF
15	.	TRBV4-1	CASSLLETITDTQYF
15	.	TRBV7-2	CASSLERDTLNTQYF
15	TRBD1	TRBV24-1	CATKTGGRGNQPQHF
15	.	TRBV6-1	CASSEMWGVSYEQYF
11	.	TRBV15	CATSSDRGQFF
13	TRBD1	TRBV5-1	CASFGTGSYEQYF
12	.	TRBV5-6	CASSPNSDTQYF
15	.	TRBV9	CASSPGPPASYEQYF
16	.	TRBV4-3	CASSQEGRGSYNEQFF
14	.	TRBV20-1	CSAAGTEDSYEQYF
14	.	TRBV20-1	CSARDARAAYEQYF
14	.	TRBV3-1	CASSRDHSNTEAFF
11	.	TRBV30	CGGQLNEKLFF
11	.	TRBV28	CASTLGGELFF
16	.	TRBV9	CASSPLDSRAAYEQYF
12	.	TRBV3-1	CASSQVGSEQYF
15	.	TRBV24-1	CATSDGGGGNTEAFF
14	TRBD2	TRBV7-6	CASSLGGNLGTQYF
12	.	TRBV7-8	CVSGAPIYGYTF
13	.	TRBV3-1	CASSQDRGHEQYF
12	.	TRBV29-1	CSVHVQGYEQYF
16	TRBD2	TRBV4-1	CASSLMESGAQETQYF
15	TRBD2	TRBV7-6	CASTGGRDPQETQYF
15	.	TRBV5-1	CASTRDSGPVDTQYF
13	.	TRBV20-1	CSAREPGHQPQHF
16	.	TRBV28	CASRERGRQVPYEQYF
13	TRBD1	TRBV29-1	CSVRQGVNGELFF
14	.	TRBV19	CASSGWGGPDTQYF
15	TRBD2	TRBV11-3	CASSFRIAGYNEQFF
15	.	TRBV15	CATSRDFQGQSEQYF
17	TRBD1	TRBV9	CASSPFGTGAAGTEAFF
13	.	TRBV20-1	CSARPLTVNEQFF
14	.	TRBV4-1	CASSFRQGGEKLFF
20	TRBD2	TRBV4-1	CASSQPGGLAGASSYNEQFF
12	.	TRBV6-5	CASNRMDSPLHF
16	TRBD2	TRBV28	CASSSKREGSYNEQFF
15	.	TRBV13	CASSPRWGIQETQYF
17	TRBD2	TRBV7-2	CASSHGLAGVLHNEQFF
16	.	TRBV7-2	CASSFQGPGSPYEQYF
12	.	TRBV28	CASTPRAGELFF
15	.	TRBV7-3	CASSLTAGASETQYF
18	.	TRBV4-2	CASSHGLPSWGSYNEQFF